This T cell receptor beta chain appears in the sequencing data of a study of cytomegalovirus exposure and HLA in healthy donors (dated by TCRdb to about 2017). About the full investigation: In an earlier analysis of roughly 590 of the donors, around 290 Gb of sequence data and approximately 100 million unique TCR beta sequences from some 170 million T cells were reported. Roughly 300 gigabases of sequencing data and about 92 million unique TCR sequences made up an early release that covered 640 HLA-typed donors. The genetic ancestry cluster associated with self-reported Caucasian donors included over 80% of the approximately 430 genotyped donors. The study aimed to test whether cataloging public T cell receptors could reveal signatures of past pathogen exposure. Using immunosequencing, the study profiled T cell repertoires from about 610 subjects and related those repertoires to cytomegalovirus serostatus. A separate validation cohort of roughly 130 different subjects was used in addition to the roughly 640-subject first cohort. High-throughput TCR immunosequencing, statistical association of individual TCRs with disease status, and machine learning were combined to predict cytomegalovirus infection status. A later analysis re-analyzed previously published TCR beta repertoires from hundreds of donors and added high-resolution HLA genotyping to study TCR occurrence patterns. In the later analysis, no new phenotypic data were used to find candidate immune exposures; instead, reliance was placed on TCR beta sequences and their occurrence across donors. In an earlier analysis of 550 to 700 of the donors, high-throughput TCR beta sequencing was used to judge whether each TCR beta V gene segment behaved as functional or pseudogenic. Donor age, sex, ethnicity and CMV serostatus were compiled alongside the repertoire data. A later genetic analysis took genome-wide SNP genotypes for about 55% of the 666 donors and used that subset as a discovery cohort. All discovery cohort repertoires had been generated on a single sequencing platform. Class I and class II HLA loci were covered by the typing at four-digit resolution. The number of typed donors differed by locus: roughly 620-630 for A, B, C, DRB1 and DQB1; roughly 510 for DQA1; fewer than 610 for DPA1; and approximately 450 for DPB1. Because of strong linkage in the cohort, five DR-DQ haplotypes were treated as single units for association and clustering. Across about 370 genotyped donors of the cohort, an average of approximately 240,000 unique TCR beta nucleotide sequences per donor were sequenced, and roughly 20% of those sequences were non-productive. Beyond this particular receptor, the publication reports: In a later analysis, HLA-associated TCR beta chains showed more clonal expansion and lower generation probabilities than non-associated chains that were equally common. In a later analysis, about 16,000 TCR beta sequences were associated with specific HLA alleles at a false discovery rate of 0.05. The classifier was reported to diagnose cytomegalovirus status with high specificity and sensitivity in both the original cohort and the validation cohort. When HLA alleles, especially DR and DQ, strongly co-occurred, TCR associations were difficult to assign to individual alleles. A few of the identified cytomegalovirus-associated TCR beta chains were confirmed in vitro to be specific for cytomegalovirus antigens. A later analysis found that TCR association rates varied across HLA loci, with DRB1 alleles showing the most associated TCRs and HLA-C alleles the fewest. This cohort had only TCR beta chains sequenced, and the lack of alpha or paired-chain data limited which features could be detected. Sequencing depth was assumed to be roughly uniform across donors in the presence/absence analyses, though that assumption may not hold. A later genetic analysis reported fewer N-insertions in productive TCRs among donors in an Asian-associated ancestry cluster than the roughly 650-donor mean. A further reported finding was that TCR beta sequences accurately predicted the HLA-A and HLA-B alleles for most subjects in the first cohort. In the study, 150 to 200 TCR beta chains were listed as associated with cytomegalovirus. Most TCR sequences were seen in very few donors, while some public TCRs were found in many individuals. Because HLA typing was unavailable for some donors at each locus, only the typed subset was used in association tests. In an earlier analysis of several hundred of the donors, most TCR beta V segments were observed in productive rearrangements about 87% or about 30% of the time, broadly matching IMGT annotations. For the cohort, immune exposure information was limited to CMV serostatus. Because counts were too low, about 18 rarely observed V segments, including chromosome 9 orphons, were excluded from the earlier analysis of 587 of the donors. V-gene and J-gene trimming of TCR beta chains was associated with a missense DCLRE1C variant in a later genetic analysis, and the association was replicated in an independent cohort. According to a later analysis, most CMV-associated TCR beta chains appeared to be HLA-restricted, and the HLA associations seemed to be driven largely by CMV exposure. The sequencing pipeline was judged likely to have produced a cluster of highly shared sequence variants as a technical artifact. Linkage disequilibrium might explain the correlated functional status among segregating V segments, but an unknown experimental factor could not be ruled out. Some IMGT-functional V segments, including TRBV6-2 and TRBV6-3, could not be told apart with the 87-base-pair reads, so those segments were excluded. According to the authors, the approach could potentially be generalized to other disease states and immunological phenotypes. A later analysis reported that several top co-occurrence clusters appeared linked to parvovirus B19, influenza, CMV and Epstein-Barr virus.

Trimmed from V: 6 bases; trimmed from J: 7 bases; junction bases lacking a gene match: 8. CDR1 and CDR2 (LNHNV, YYDKDF) derive from the germline V gene (reference sequence). Including the terminal cysteine and phenylalanine, the CDR3 comprises 14 residues. Here the CDR3 DNA is all that survives: 42 bases in frame from base 1. The library was built by means of the immunoSEQ multiplex PCR assay. For the multiplex PCR, a mixture combining 60 forward primers for TCR Vbeta segments and 13 reverse primers for TCR Jbeta segments was used. The CDR3 region of rearranged TCR beta genes was amplified from genomic DNA by a multiplex PCR assay. Amplified TCR beta libraries were sequenced as 87-base-pair reads on the Illumina HiSeq System. The original pipeline was this. A later analysis tallied roughly 80 million unique TCR beta chains across the 660 or so repertoires, and around 12 million of those chains were shared by two or more donors. Raw reads were error-corrected and collapsed into unique sequences by a nearest-neighbor algorithm in which closely related sequences were merged to remove PCR and sequencing errors. CDR3 sequences were aligned to IMGT reference sequences to assign V, D and J gene segments. For a sequence to be retained, a match of at least six nucleotides to both a V gene segment and a J gene segment was required. A rearrangement was called productive if the CDR3 had no stop codons and remained in frame with V and J, and every other rearrangement was called non-productive. CDR3 was defined by IMGT convention, running from the second conserved V-encoded cysteine to the conserved J-encoded phenylalanine. The earlier analysis of 500 to 650 of the donors excluded any sequence lacking an unambiguous match to a single V gene segment. In an earlier analysis of about 590 of the donors, a V segment was called functional when productive rearrangements were above 56.7%, and segregating when the standard deviation between donors exceeded 5%. A statistical classification framework was developed to diagnose cytomegalovirus status using the catalog of TCR beta chain sequences. V and J gene assignment, in a later analysis, came from comparing TCR nucleotide sequences with IMGT/GENE-DB human TR gene sequences. Using the TCRdist pipeline, a later analysis assigned CDR3 sequences along with most-parsimonious VDJ recombination scenarios. In a later analysis, each TCR beta chain was defined by its CDR3 amino acid sequence together with its V-gene family, and reads without a unique V-gene family were excluded. A later analysis removed 550 to 700 highly shared, low-generation-probability nucleotide sequences to deal with suspected cross-contamination and a sequencing artifact. In a later analysis, a clonal expansion index for each public chain was calculated from normalized within-repertoire ranks of inferred template counts. Generation probabilities in a later analysis came from a VDJ recombination model fitted to out-of-frame rearrangements, and those results were checked against IGoR. Hypergeometric tests were used in a later analysis to score TCR-TCR, TCR-HLA and TCR-CMV co-occurrence, with a repertoire-size bias correction applied to the TCR pairs. To estimate false discovery rates, a later analysis permuted the HLA or CMV assignments 20 times. In a later analysis, co-occurring TCRs were grouped with DBSCAN, and TCRdist sequence similarity was added when clustering was performed within HLA-allele-positive subsets. Co-occurrence clustering excluded repertoires with fewer than 30,000 or more than 120,000 public chains, plus five with anomalous nucleotide sharing. TCRdb mirrors the immuneACCESS table, restricted to in-frame sequences. Some clones are absent from its copies; in checked studies, under half trace to an unresolved V gene, and the reason for the others is unknown. V, J and clone size were drawn from that table, and D and trimming were deduced from the DNA. In all, the sample holds approximately 210,000 clones, and about four fifths of those were seen once. The ten largest clones represent roughly 10% of the sample.

As concerns this clone: Its antigen remains undetermined. Base qualities are not provided; no much larger clone lies one nucleotide away.

The cohort consisted of 650 to 850 healthy bone marrow donors. All cohort members were sampled while nominally healthy, although unrecorded immune exposures were likely present. The donor tested CMV seropositive, placing the donor among the approximately 310 seropositive members of the cohort. Every donor gave a peripheral blood sample, and the peripheral blood mononuclear cells from that sample were used for TCR beta sequencing. Genomic DNA extraction from the blood cell samples was performed with the Qiagen DNeasy Blood Extraction Kit. The rearrangement combines TRBV15 with TRBJ1-5, and TRBD1 matches 8 of the central bases. The sequence was obtained from a woman aged 50 to 65 in good health and CMV-seropositive. Material for sequencing was PBMCs. CDR3 sequence: CATRVQGVGQPQHF. The nucleotides read TGTGCCACCAGAGTACAGGGGGTCGGACAGCCCCAGCATTTT.